This T cell receptor (beta chain) was identified in a study of blood T cell repertoires in COVID-19. Study-wide background: Samples came from the United States, Italy and Spain, spanning acute and convalescent COVID-19. T cells, B-cell-depleted T cells, or PBMCs provided the cDNA or gDNA that served as material.

Source study methods: Nucleated cell number was recorded as an estimate derived from reference gene primer amplification. TCRdb's table, derived via immunoSEQ multiplex PCR, lists solely in-frame clones and lacks some. V and J calls and clone size are copied from that table; D and trimming were computed from the DNA. The sample comprises over 150,000 clones, 65% to 90% of which are singletons, and around 8.6% rests with the top ten. Germline CDR1 WSHSY, CDR2 SAAADI. This CDR3 is built from 14 residues. V was pared by 6 bases and J by 3 bases, with 7 bases of the junction left unmatched. The V call is TRBV10-2, the J call TRBJ2-7; 8 bases fit TRBD2. The sample taken for sequencing was peripheral blood. The sequence was collected from a man aged 50-59 years with active or convalescent COVID-19. CDR3 DNA: TGCGCCAGCAGCGGCGGGGGGCAGCACTACGAGCAGTACTTC. It translates to CASSGGGQHYEQYF.